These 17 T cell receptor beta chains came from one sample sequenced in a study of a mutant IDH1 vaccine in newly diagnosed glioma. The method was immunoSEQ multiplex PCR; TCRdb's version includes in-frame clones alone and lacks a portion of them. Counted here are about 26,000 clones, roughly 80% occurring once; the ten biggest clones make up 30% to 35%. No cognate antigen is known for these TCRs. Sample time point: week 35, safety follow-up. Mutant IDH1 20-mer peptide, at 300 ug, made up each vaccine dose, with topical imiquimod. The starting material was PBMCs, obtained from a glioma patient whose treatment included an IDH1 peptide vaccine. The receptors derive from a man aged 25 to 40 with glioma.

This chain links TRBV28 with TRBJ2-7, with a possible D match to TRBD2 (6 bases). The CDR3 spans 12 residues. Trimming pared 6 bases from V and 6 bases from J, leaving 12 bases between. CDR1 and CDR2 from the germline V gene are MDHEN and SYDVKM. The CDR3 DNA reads TGTGCCAGCAGATTTCCTAGCGCCGAGCAGTACTTC. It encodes CASRFPSAEQYF.

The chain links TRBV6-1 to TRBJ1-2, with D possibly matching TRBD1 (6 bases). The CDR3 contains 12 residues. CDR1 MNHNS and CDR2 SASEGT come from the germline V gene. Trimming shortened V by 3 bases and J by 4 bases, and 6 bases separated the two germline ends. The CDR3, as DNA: TGTGCCAGCAGTGAGACAGGCTATGGCTACACCTTC. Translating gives CASSETGYGYTF.

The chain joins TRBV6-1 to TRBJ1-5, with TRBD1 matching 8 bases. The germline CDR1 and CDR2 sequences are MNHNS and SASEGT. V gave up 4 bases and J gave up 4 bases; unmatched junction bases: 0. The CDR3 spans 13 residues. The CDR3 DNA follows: TGTGCCAGCAGTGGGACAGGGAATCAGCCCCAGCATTTT. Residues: CASSGTGNQPQHF.

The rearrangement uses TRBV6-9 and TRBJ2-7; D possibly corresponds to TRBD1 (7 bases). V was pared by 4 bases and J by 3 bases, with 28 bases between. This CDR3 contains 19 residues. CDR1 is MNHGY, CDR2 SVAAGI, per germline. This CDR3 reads CASSSTLTGGGVVYYEQYF. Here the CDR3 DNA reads TGTGCCAGCAGTTCCACCCTTACTGGAGGGGGCGTAGTTTACTACGAGCAGTACTTC.

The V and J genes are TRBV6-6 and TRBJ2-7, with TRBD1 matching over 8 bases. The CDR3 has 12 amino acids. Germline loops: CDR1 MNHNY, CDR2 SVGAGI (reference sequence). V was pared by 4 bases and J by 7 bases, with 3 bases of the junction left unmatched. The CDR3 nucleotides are TGTGCCAGCAGTTTCCGGACAGGGGAGCAGTACTTC. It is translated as CASSFRTGEQYF.

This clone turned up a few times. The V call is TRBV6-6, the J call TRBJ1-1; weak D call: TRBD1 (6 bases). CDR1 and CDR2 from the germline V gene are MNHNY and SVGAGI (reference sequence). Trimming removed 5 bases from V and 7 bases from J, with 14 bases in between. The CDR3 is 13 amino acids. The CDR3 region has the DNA TGTGCCAGCAGTCTGACAGGAACGATTGAAGCTTTCTTT. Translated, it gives CASSLTGTIEAFF.

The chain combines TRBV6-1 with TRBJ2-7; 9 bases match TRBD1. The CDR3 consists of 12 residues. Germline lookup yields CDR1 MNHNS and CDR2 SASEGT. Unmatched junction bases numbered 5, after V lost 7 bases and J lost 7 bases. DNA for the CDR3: TGTGCCAGCACCGCAGGACAGGGGGAGCAGTACTTC. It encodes CASTAGQGEQYF.

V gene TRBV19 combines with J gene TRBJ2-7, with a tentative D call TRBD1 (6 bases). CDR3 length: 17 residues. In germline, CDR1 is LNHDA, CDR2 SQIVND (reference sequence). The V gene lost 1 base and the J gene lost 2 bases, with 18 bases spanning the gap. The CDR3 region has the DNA TGTGCCAGTAGTATAGGGGACCGGGACATGGGCCCCTACGAGCAGTACTTC. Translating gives CASSIGDRDMGPYEQYF.

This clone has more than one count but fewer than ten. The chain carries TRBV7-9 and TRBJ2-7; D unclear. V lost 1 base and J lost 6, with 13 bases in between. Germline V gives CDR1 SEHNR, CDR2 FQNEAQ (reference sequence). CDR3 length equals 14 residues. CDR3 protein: CASSLVGPRGEQYF. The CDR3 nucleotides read TGTGCCAGCAGCTTAGTAGGTCCACGTGGCGAGCAGTACTTC.

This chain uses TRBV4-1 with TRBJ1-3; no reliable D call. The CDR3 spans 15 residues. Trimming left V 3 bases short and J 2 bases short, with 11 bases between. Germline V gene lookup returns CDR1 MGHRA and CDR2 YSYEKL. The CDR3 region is CASSQLREAGNTIYF. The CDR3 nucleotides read TGCGCCAGCAGCCAGCTAAGGGAAGCTGGAAACACCATATATTTT.

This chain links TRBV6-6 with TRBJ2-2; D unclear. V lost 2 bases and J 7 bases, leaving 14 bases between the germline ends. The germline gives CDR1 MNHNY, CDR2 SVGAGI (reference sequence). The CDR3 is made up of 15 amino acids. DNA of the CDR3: TGTGCCAGCAGTTACGTGGAGCTTCCCCTCGGGGAGCTGTTTTTT. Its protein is CASSYVELPLGELFF.

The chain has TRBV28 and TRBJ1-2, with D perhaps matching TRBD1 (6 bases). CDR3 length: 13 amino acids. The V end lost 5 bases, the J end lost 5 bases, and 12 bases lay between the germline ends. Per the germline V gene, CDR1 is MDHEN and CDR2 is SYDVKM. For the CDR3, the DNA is TGTGCCAGCAGTGCGGGACACCCTTATGGCTACACCTTC. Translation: CASSAGHPYGYTF.

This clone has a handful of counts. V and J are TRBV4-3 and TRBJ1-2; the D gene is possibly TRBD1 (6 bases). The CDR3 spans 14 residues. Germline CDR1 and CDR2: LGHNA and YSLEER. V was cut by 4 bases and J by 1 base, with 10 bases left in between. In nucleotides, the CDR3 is TGCGCCAGCAGCCGGGAGGACAGTAACTATGGCTACACCTTC. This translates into CASSREDSNYGYTF.

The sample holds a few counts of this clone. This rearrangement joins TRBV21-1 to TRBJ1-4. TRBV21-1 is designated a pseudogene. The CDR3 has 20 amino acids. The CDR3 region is CASRVRFIPLKDIPNEKLFF. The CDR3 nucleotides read TGTGCCAGCAGGGTAAGGTTTATTCCCTTAAAAGATATCCCTAATGAAAAACTGTTTTTT.

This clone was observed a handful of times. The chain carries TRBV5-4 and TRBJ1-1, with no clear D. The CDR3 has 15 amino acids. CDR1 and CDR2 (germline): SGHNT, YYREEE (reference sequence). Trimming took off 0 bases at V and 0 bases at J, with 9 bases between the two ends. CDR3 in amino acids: CASSLVGVLNTEAFF. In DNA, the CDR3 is TGTGCCAGCAGCTTGGTTGGGGTTTTGAACACTGAAGCTTTCTTT.

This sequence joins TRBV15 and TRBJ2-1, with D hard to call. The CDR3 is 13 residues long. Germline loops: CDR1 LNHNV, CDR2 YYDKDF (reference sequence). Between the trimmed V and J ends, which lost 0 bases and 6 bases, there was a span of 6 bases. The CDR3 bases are TGTGCCACCAGCAGAGATCCTAGCAATGAGCAGTTCTTC. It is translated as CATSRDPSNEQFF. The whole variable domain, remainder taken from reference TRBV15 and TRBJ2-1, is DAMVIQNPRYQVTQFGKPVTLSCSQTLNHNVMYWYQQKSSQAPKLLFHYYDKDFNNEADTPDNFQSRRPNTSFCFLDIRSPGLGDTAMYLCATSRDPSNEQFFGPGTRLTVL.

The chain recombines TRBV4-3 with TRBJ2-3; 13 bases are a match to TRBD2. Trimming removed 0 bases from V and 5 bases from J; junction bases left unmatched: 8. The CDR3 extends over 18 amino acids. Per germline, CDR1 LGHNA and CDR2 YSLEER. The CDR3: CASSQELRTSGGQDTQYF. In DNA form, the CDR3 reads TGCGCCAGCAGCCAAGAGCTCCGGACTAGCGGGGGACAAGATACGCAGTATTTT.